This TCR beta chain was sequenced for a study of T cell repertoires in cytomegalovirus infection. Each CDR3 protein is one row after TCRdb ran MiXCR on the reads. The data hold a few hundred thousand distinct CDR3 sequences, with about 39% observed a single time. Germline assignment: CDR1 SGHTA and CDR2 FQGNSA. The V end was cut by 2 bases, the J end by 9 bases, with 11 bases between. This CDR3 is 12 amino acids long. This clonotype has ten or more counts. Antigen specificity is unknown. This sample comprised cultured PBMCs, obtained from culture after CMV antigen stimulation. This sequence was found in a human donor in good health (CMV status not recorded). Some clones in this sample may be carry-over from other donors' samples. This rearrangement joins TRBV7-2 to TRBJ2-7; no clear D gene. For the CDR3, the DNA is TGTGCCAGCAGCTTAAGTCCGGGTGGGCAGTACTTC. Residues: CASSLSPGGQYF.